This entry describes one T cell receptor beta chain. TCRdb's table, derived via immunoSEQ multiplex PCR, lists solely in-frame clones and lacks some. The sample contains some 2,500,000 clones, approximately 93% of which appear only once. The entry originates in a study of shared clonotypes between healthy human individuals. CDR1 and CDR2 (germline): MDHEN, SYDVKM. This CDR3 has 15 amino acids. Losses at the gene ends were 2 bases for V and 3 bases for J; bases not matched to a gene: 5. The material sequenced was naive CD4+ T cells from PBMCs. The subset: CD45RA+ positively selected. The clonotype comes from a man aged 18-30 years in good health. Some clones in this sample may be carry-over from other donors' samples. This chain joins TRBV28 and TRBJ1-2, with TRBD1 matching 8 bases. The CDR3 nucleotides are TGTGCCAGCAGTTTACTGACAGGGGAGGACTATGGCTACACCTTC. Translated: CASSLLTGEDYGYTF.